Given below is one TCR beta chain in context. Its antigen has not been determined. Base qualities are not at hand, and no much larger clone is one base apart. This sample stems from a study of PD-1 blockade in classical Hodgkin lymphoma (dated by TCRdb to 2018 to 2020). With regard to the full study: Nivolumab dosing was 3 mg/kg intravenously every 2 weeks, continuing until either disease progression or unacceptable toxicity. A peripheral blood immune signature of response to PD-1 blockade in classical Hodgkin lymphoma was defined using TCR beta sequencing and CyTOF. Broad study findings and their caveats: The study was restricted to a single clinical trial cohort, and the causes of repertoire differences, possibly disease activity or prior therapy, were left undefined. A significant rise by C4D1 was seen in CD4+ but not CD8+ TCR diversity (p=0.0027 vs p=0.16), with the rise being most apparent in complete responders (p=0.02). Baseline TCR diversity was reported to be lower in newly diagnosed patients than in healthy donors and to be lower still in relapsed/refractory patients. Diversity was lower in patients who began nivolumab less than 1 year after ASCT, so these patients were left out of later analyses to avoid confounding by immune reconstitution. Trial patients achieving complete response had baseline diversity similar to newly diagnosed patients, whereas partial responders and progressors had significantly lower diversity.

This specimen's time point label, interpreted: cycle 2 day 1 (C2D1) of nivolumab. Every trial patient had relapsed following autologous stem cell transplantation, and prior brentuximab vedotin exposure was what differed among cohorts A, B and C. A total of fewer than 65 patients with relapsed/refractory classical Hodgkin lymphoma made up the trial cohort, and each patient's best overall response was complete response, partial response or progressive disease. Single-agent nivolumab was administered to trial patients in the multi-cohort phase II CheckMate 205 trial. Best overall response was determined by an independent review committee according to the 2007 International Working Group response criteria. Trial PBMCs were collected just before the start of nivolumab (C1D1) and during therapy at cycle 2 day 1 and cycle 4 day 1. Peripheral blood was collected in 8 mL Vacutainer Cell Preparation Tubes, from which PBMCs were isolated by centrifugation and then cryopreserved.

The CDR1 and CDR2 encoded by the germline V gene are SGHDN and FVKESK. The cysteine opens and the phenylalanine closes a CDR3 of 16 amino acids. The DNA shown is the 48-base CDR3, in frame from base 1. The V and J ends are trimmed by 4 bases and 1 base, leaving 14 bases between them. The Qiagen DNeasy kit was used to extract genomic DNA both from unsorted PBMCs and from the negatively selected CD4+ and CD8+ fractions. Using primers that anneal to V and J segments, immunoSEQ multiplex PCR amplified the TCR beta CDR3 regions. A synthetic immune receptor repertoire was used to minimize amplification bias, and any residual bias was removed computationally once sequencing was done. The paper's data handling went like this. Repertoire diversity was quantified as the Shannon entropy index using custom Python scripts. Unsorted, CD4+ and CD8+ repertoires were analyzed separately, except for combined analyses in which CD4+ and CD8+ sequences were merged in silico. Clonal expansion was defined as a frequency increase of at least 2-fold after treatment compared with C1D1, and clones undetected at baseline were assigned a pseudocount of 0.5. Clones with 0 or 1 copy at C1D1 were classified as singleton clones, and clones with 2 or more copies were classified as non-singleton clones. By matching protein sequences in sorted samples from the same patient, clones expanded in unsorted samples were annotated as CD4+, CD8+ or unknown. Wilcoxon tests were applied to paired samples to test diversity changes from C1D1 to C4D1. This is the immuneACCESS table as TCRdb keeps it, with only in-frame sequences that have V and J called. A part of the clones is gone; compared with another copy, unresolved V genes explain less than half, and the rest is unexplained. The V and J calls and the clone size are those of that table, but D and trimming were determined from the DNA. This sample lists 110,000 or so clones; 80% to 90% were detected once. Roughly 21% of the sample is taken by the ten largest.

The TCR comes from a human donor with classical Hodgkin lymphoma. Recombination linked TRBV14 to TRBJ2-1; a confident D gene designation cannot be given. Source: peripheral blood mononuclear cells (PBMCs), taken before the second cycle of nivolumab. The DNA reads as follows: TGTGCCAGCAGCCTCTACGACTCCCATTCCTACAATGAGCAGTTCTTC. It translates as CASSLYDSHSYNEQFF. The CDR3, completed at both ends by the reference TRBV14 and TRBJ2-1 genes, gives the full variable domain EAGVTQFPSHSVIEKGQTVTLRCDPISGHDNLYWYRRVMGKEIKFLLHFVKESKQDESGMPNNRFLAERTGGTYSTLKVQPAELEDSGVYFCASSLYDSHSYNEQFFGPGTRLTVL.